This TCR beta chain is from a study of T cells in Graves' hyperthyroidism and ophthalmopathy. Amplification of TCR beta CDR3 regions was performed using RNA transcripts as template. TCR CDR3 underwent first-round RT-PCR with the HTBI primer set. TCRdb reprocessed the multiplex PCR reads via MiXCR and lists one record per CDR3 protein. The data show roughly 650,000 distinct CDR3 sequences, about a sixth seen once. Uncontrolled infections, other autoimmune diseases, pregnancy or lactation led to exclusion of patients. The germline V gene encodes CDR1 SGHTS and CDR2 YDEGEE. V was clipped by 3 bases and J by 4 bases; unmatched bases: 4. The CDR3 contains 14 residues. This clonotype was observed a handful of times.

The sample comprised blood. This rearrangement joins TRBV5-8 to TRBJ2-7; 10 positions match TRBD2. The TCR was taken from a woman between 40 and 55 years old with Graves' ophthalmopathy. CDR3 DNA: TGTGCCAGCAGCTCCGGGACTAGCGTATACGAGCAGTACTTC. Translated, it gives CASSSGTSVYEQYF.